This T cell receptor (beta chain) was captured in a study of cytomegalovirus exposure and HLA in healthy donors. Comment on this clone: The antigen remains undetermined.

Researchers ran the PCR with 60 Vbeta and 13 Jbeta primers. The method was immunoSEQ multiplex PCR; TCRdb's version includes in-frame clones alone and lacks a portion of them. Of roughly 130,000 clones in the sample, 75% to 85% were seen once. Study conclusions and caveats: It was in a later analysis that TCR association rates were seen to vary by HLA locus, highest for DRB1 and lowest for HLA-C.

CDR3 length equals 15 residues. Germline CDR1 reads KGHSH; CDR2 reads LQKENI. The clonotype originates from a male donor in good health and CMV-seropositive. The sample taken for sequencing was PBMCs. V is TRBV18 and J is TRBJ2-5; 7 nucleotides align to TRBD1. The J call may be faulty, since TRBJ2-7 better matches the DNA end. Written as DNA, the CDR3 is TGTGCCACACTAAACGACAGGGACCACTCCTACGAGCAGTACTTC. This translates into CATLNDRDHSYEQYF.